Sequencing of this TCR beta chain was carried out in a study of T cells in pancreatic ductal adenocarcinoma. Study-wide findings and caveats: This surgical cohort overrepresents the minority presenting with early-stage disease. Compared with tumor, blood showed more total productive templates and about 8-fold more clonotypes. Mean clonality was roughly 0.1 in tumors and roughly 0.066 in blood, not significantly different.

CDR1 MGHDK and CDR2 SYGVNS come from the germline V gene. Trimming took 4 bases from V and 6 from J; bases not matched to a gene: 15. CDR3 length: 18 amino acids. Surgery without prior neoadjuvant therapy was the treatment of the selected pancreatic ductal adenocarcinoma patients. Of note for this clone: Antigen unknown.

TCRdb keeps only in-frame clones here, not all; method: immunoSEQ multiplex PCR. The sample has about 97,000 clones, over 90% seen once. This clonotype originated in a human donor with pancreatic ductal adenocarcinoma. Input material: PBMCs. V gene TRBV25-1 combines with J gene TRBJ2-2; 9 bases are a match to TRBD1. The CDR3: CASSASYPDRGSSGELFF. The CDR3, as DNA: TGTGCCAGCAGTGCCTCATACCCTGACAGGGGGTCCTCCGGGGAGCTGTTTTTT. The full variable domain, with the rest looked up from reference TRBV25-1 and TRBJ2-2, is EADIYQTPRYLVIGTGKKITLECSQTMGHDKMYWYQQDPGMELHLIHYSYGVNSTEKGDLSSESTVSRIRTEHFPLTLESARPSHTSQYLCASSASYPDRGSSGELFFGEGSRLTVL.